This T cell receptor beta chain was captured by sequencing in a study of cytomegalovirus exposure and HLA in healthy donors. Study background: Later analysis reported that the approximately 120 validation repertoires shared the platform of the approximately 670 first-cohort repertoires. Study-level results: Subsequent analysis found a tendency for first-cohort TCR clusters to co-occur within the 100 to 150 validation repertoires. A list of 150 to 200 TCR beta chains associated with cytomegalovirus was given.

Sequencing was performed with immunoSEQ multiplex PCR; in TCRdb, only in-frame clones are kept and a portion is missing. Of 330,000 or so clones listed, more than 80% were seen once; the top ten hold roughly 0.8%. A remark on this clone: Its antigen is currently unknown.

This clonotype was sampled from a woman aged 18-29 years in good health and CMV-seronegative. Sequenced: PBMCs.

CDR3 loop: CASSLWGTNQETQYF. The CDR3 nucleotides read TGTGCCAGCAGTTTATGGGGGACAAACCAAGAGACCCAGTACTTC. The chain is built from TRBV28 and TRBJ2-5; maybe TRBD1 (6 bases). This CDR3 comprises 15 residues. The germline V and J ends were trimmed by 0 bases and 0 bases, with 8 bases remaining between them. Germline values: CDR1 MDHEN, CDR2 SYDVKM.